The 2 T cell receptor beta chains in this list originate from one sample, sequenced in a study of blood T cell repertoires in COVID-19 (dated by TCRdb to 2018 to 2020). Library preparation employed the immunoSEQ multiplex PCR assay. TCRdb's version of the immuneACCESS table is confined to in-frame rearrangements and falls short of the full clone set. An unresolved V gene accounts for under half of the shortfall where checked; the remainder is of unknown origin. This sample gives 200,000 to 250,000 clones in total; 70% to 85% of them show up just once. The ten most abundant clones make up about 1.3% of the sample. Sequenced input: PBMCs or T cells enriched from blood (not recorded which). These receptors originate from a woman in her forties with acute COVID-19.

As DNA, the CDR3 is TGTGCCAGCAGCTTATTGGGACAGGGAAAAAATTATGGCTACACCTTC. It yields the protein CASSLLGQGKNYGYTF. The chain links TRBV7-9 to TRBJ1-2, with 9 bases that match TRBD1. The V gene end was trimmed by 2 bases and the J gene end by 5 bases; junction bases not matched to a gene: 9. Germline lookup yields CDR1 SEHNR and CDR2 FQNEAQ (reference sequence). The CDR3 is 16 residues long.

The gene calls are TRBV11-3 and TRBJ2-2, with D tentatively TRBD2 (6 bases). The V gene lost 3 bases and the J gene lost 2 bases, with 13 bases spanning the gap. The CDR3 has 16 amino acids. From germline, CDR1 is SGHNT and CDR2 YENEEA. The CDR3 coding sequence is TGTGCCAGCAGCTTGATGGGAGGACTCAACACCGGGGAGCTGTTTTTT. Translated: CASSLMGGLNTGELFF.